Below are 30 T cell receptor beta chains sequenced from a single sample in a study of cytomegalovirus exposure and HLA in healthy donors. PCR primers comprised 60 Vbeta and 13 Jbeta primers. Produced via immunoSEQ multiplex PCR; TCRdb's table is partial and in-frame only. The sample carries around 170,000 clones, more than 75% recorded once. The sample taken for sequencing was PBMCs. All receptors derive from a woman younger than 35 in good health and CMV-seronegative.

About this clone: At one of its ends the junction is not consistent with the germline gene, which may arise from a read error. CDR3 residues: CASSQASGTVVSPLHF. The CDR3 bases are TGTGCCAGCAGTCAAGCTTCCGGGACAGTTGTCTCACCCCTCCACTTT. This chain connects TRBV6-1 to TRBJ1-6; 7 bases are shared with TRBD1. The CDR3 length is 16 residues. The germline gives CDR1 MNHNS, CDR2 SASEGT.

This clone was found a few times. The rearrangement joins TRBV19 to TRBJ1-2, with TRBD1 identical over 7 bases. Germline CDR1 and CDR2: LNHDA and SQIVND (reference sequence). There are 15 residues in the CDR3. With V trimmed by 1 base and J by 4 bases, 6 bases remained unmatched. DNA of the CDR3: TGTGCCAGTAGTATAGGTCCAGGGGGAACCTATGGCTACACCTTC. This codes for CASSIGPGGTYGYTF. The whole variable domain, remainder taken from reference TRBV19 and TRBJ1-2, is DGGITQSPKYLFRKEGQNVTLSCEQNLNHDAMYWYRQDPGQGLRLIYYSQIVNDFQKGDIAEGYSVSREKKESFPLTVTSAQKNPTAFYLCASSIGPGGTYGYTFGSGTRLTVV.

This clone has more than one count but fewer than ten. For the CDR3, the DNA is TGCGCCAGCAGCCAAGTTGGGACAAACCACTACGAGCAGTACTTC. Translating it yields CASSQVGTNHYEQYF. This rearrangement joins TRBV4-1 to TRBJ2-7, with a possible D match to TRBD1 (6 bases). The V gene's germline CDR1 is MGHRA and CDR2 YSYEKL. V shed 1 base and J shed 3 bases, with 13 bases lying between them. This CDR3 has 15 amino acids.

V gene TRBV6-5 combines with J gene TRBJ2-7; D is ambiguous. Germline loops: CDR1 MNHEY, CDR2 SVGAGI. The germline V and J ends were trimmed by 10 bases and 0 bases, with 13 bases remaining between them. This CDR3 region has 13 residues. The chain's CDR3 is CATLEESSYEQYF. CDR3 DNA: TGTGCCACCCTAGAAGAAAGCTCCTACGAGCAGTACTTC.

The rearrangement uses TRBV6-1 and TRBJ2-7; possibly TRBD1 for D (7 bases). Germline V gene data show CDR1 as MNHNS and CDR2 as SASEGT. The CDR3 is made up of 16 amino acids. V was pared by 2 bases and J by 9 bases, with 23 bases between. This chain's CDR3 is CASSEFGTALGGGQYF. The CDR3 nucleotides read TGTGCCAGCAGTGAATTTGGGACAGCCCTCGGAGGGGGGCAGTACTTC.

The rearrangement links TRBV5-1 to TRBJ1-1; D is possibly TRBD1 (6 bases). The CDR3 is made up of 19 amino acids. Trimming cost V 2 bases and J 1 base, with 24 bases left between them. CDR1 and CDR2 from the germline V gene are SGHRS and YFSETQ. The CDR3, as DNA: TGCGCCAGCAGCTTTTTCGCTGGGGACACCCCCCTGGGGAACACTGAAGCTTTCTTT. Its translation is CASSFFAGDTPLGNTEAFF. Variable domain in full (rest from reference TRBV5-1 and TRBJ1-1): KAGVTQTPRYLIKTRGQQVTLSCSPISGHRSVSWYQQTPGQGLQFLFEYFSETQRNKGNFPGRFSGRQFSNSRSEMNVSTLELGDSALYLCASSFFAGDTPLGNTEAFFGQGTRLTVV.

The chain links TRBV7-9 to TRBJ2-6; a possible D gene is TRBD2 (6 bases). Germline V gene sequence: CDR1 SEHNR, CDR2 FQNEAQ (reference sequence). The CDR3 loop spans 19 amino acids. V was shortened by 5 bases and J by 0 bases, with 20 bases between the two germline ends. The CDR3 loop reads CASSNPMAGTISGANVLTF. The CDR3 region has the DNA TGTGCCAGCAGCAACCCAATGGCGGGAACAATCTCTGGGGCCAACGTCCTGACTTTC.

V gene TRBV5-1 combines with J gene TRBJ2-7; D uncertain. CDR1 is SGHRS and CDR2 is YFSETQ in the germline V gene. The CDR3 totals 16 residues. V gave up 0 bases and J gave up 1 base, with 14 bases separating them. CDR3 in DNA: TGCGCCAGCAGCTTGGCAGGATTTATATATTCCTACGAGCAGTACTTC. Translation: CASSLAGFIYSYEQYF.

As regards this clone: One junction end disagrees with the germline gene, perhaps due to a read error. The chain recombines TRBV7-9 with TRBJ2-5; possibly TRBD2 for D (6 bases). Germline V gene lookup returns CDR1 SEHNR and CDR2 FQNEAQ (reference sequence). This CDR3 has 15 residues. The CDR3 DNA reads as TGTTCCAGCAGCTTAGGGTTAGCGGAGCAAGAGACCCAGTACTTC. It translates to CSSSLGLAEQETQYF. Combining the CDR3 with reference TRBV7-9 and TRBJ2-5 gives the whole variable domain DTGVSQNPRHKITKRGQNVTFRCDPISEHNRLYWYRQTLGQGPEFLTYFQNEAQLEKSRLLSDRFSAERPKGSFSTLEIQRTEQGDSAMYLCSSSLGLAEQETQYFGPGTRLLVL.

This clone showed up just once. V usage is TRBV28 and J usage is TRBJ1-5; weak D call: TRBD1 (5 bases). The germline V gene encodes CDR1 MDHEN and CDR2 SYDVKM. The CDR3 covers 14 residues. Deletions cut 7 bases from V and 2 bases from J, with 12 bases between. In DNA form, the CDR3 reads TGTGCCAGCACCTGGGGCCTTGGCAATCAGCCCCAGCATTTT. It translates to CASTWGLGNQPQHF. The full variable domain, completed using reference TRBV28 and TRBJ1-5, is DVKVTQSSRYLVKRTGEKVFLECVQDMDHENMFWYRQDPGLGLRLIYFSYDVKMKEKGDIPEGYSVSREKKERFSLILESASTNQTSMYLCASTWGLGNQPQHFGDGTRLSIL.

This clone was found once. This sequence joins TRBV6-4 and TRBJ2-5, with 7 bases identical to TRBD1. The germline gives CDR1 MRHNA, CDR2 SNTAGT. Trimming cost V 3 bases and J 3 bases; bases outside gene matches: 7. The CDR3 contains 15 residues. DNA of the CDR3: TGTGCCAGCAGTGATAAGGGGGCGCGTAAAGAGACCCAGTACTTC. This codes for CASSDKGARKETQYF.

The genes are TRBV5-4 and TRBJ2-3, with a weak D call TRBD2 (6 bases). CDR1 SGHNT and CDR2 YYREEE come from the germline V gene (reference sequence). The V and J ends lost 1 base and 2 bases respectively, with 11 bases between them. The CDR3 length is 15 residues. Here the CDR3 reads CASSLHGRNTDTQYF. The CDR3 region has the DNA TGTGCCAGCAGCTTGCACGGGAGAAACACAGATACGCAGTATTTT.

The rearrangement links TRBV7-7 to TRBJ2-2; D may be TRBD1 (6 bases). V was clipped by 5 bases and J by 0 bases, with 16 bases between them. The CDR3 consists of 17 residues. Germline loops: CDR1 SSHAT, CDR2 FNYEAQ (reference sequence). The CDR3, as DNA: TGTGCCAGCAGCCCCCTTTTTGGGGGCTCGAACACCGGGGAGCTGTTTTTT. Protein product: CASSPLFGGSNTGELFF.

The chain has TRBV7-2 and TRBJ2-2, with TRBD2 as a possible D gene (5 bases). This CDR3 comprises 15 residues. The germline CDR1 and CDR2 sequences are SGHTA and FQGNSA. Trimming shortened V by 1 base and J by 6 bases, and 12 bases separated the two germline ends. CDR3 sequence (DNA): TGTGCCAGCAGCTTAGTTCCTAGCCAGGCCGGGGAGCTGTTTTTT. It is translated as CASSLVPSQAGELFF.

This rearrangement joins TRBV2 to TRBJ1-2, with a weak D call TRBD1 (5 bases). The CDR3 contains 14 residues. Germline CDR1 is SNHLY and CDR2 is FYNNEI. V was cut by 1 base and J by 0 bases, with 6 bases left in between. The CDR3 sequence: CASSEEGTNYGYTF. The CDR3 coding sequence is TGTGCCAGCAGTGAAGAGGGGACTAACTATGGCTACACCTTC. Full variable domain (missing parts from reference TRBV2 and TRBJ1-2): EPEVTQTPSHQVTQMGQEVILRCVPISNHLYFYWYRQILGQKVEFLVSFYNNEISEKSEIFDDQFSVERPDGSNFTLKIRSTKLEDSAMYFCASSEEGTNYGYTFGSGTRLTVV.

This clone was seen only once. CDR3 nucleotides: TGTGCCATCAGTGAGCGGGGCGGGGCGGCCGATGAGCAGTTCTTC. The encoded protein is CAISERGGAADEQFF. The chain joins TRBV10-3 to TRBJ2-1; possible D gene TRBD2, 6 bases. The CDR3 is 15 amino acids. The V gene's germline CDR1 is ENHRY and CDR2 SYGVKD. Between the trimmed V and J ends, which lost 2 bases and 8 bases, there was a span of 16 bases.

This clone appeared a few times. The chain joins TRBV29-1 to TRBJ1-2; possible D gene TRBD1, 6 bases. The CDR3 length is 16 residues. CDR1 SQVTM and CDR2 ANQGSEA come from the germline V gene. Trimming took off 0 bases at V and 4 bases at J, with 18 bases between the two ends. The CDR3 is CSVEDGQRINFYGYTF. In nucleotides, the CDR3 is TGCAGCGTTGAAGATGGACAGAGGATAAATTTCTATGGCTACACCTTC.

This chain joins TRBV6-5 and TRBJ2-7, with 9 bases that match TRBD2. The CDR3 has 15 amino acids. Losses at the gene ends were 7 bases for V and 6 bases for J; bases not matched to a gene: 13. Germline loops: CDR1 MNHEY, CDR2 SVGAGI. The CDR3 coding sequence is TGTGCCAGCACCGACGAGGCGGGAGGGCCGGGCGAGCAGTACTTC. Encoded protein: CASTDEAGGPGEQYF.

The V and J genes are TRBV7-3 and TRBJ1-1; the match to TRBD1 covers 8 bases. The junction had 9 bases not matched to a gene; V was cut back by 2 bases and J by 4 bases. This CDR3 has 16 amino acids. Germline-derived CDR1 and CDR2 are SGHTA and FQGTGA. DNA of the CDR3: TGTGCCAGCAGCTTAGTGGCAGGGGGCGCGAGCACTGAAGCTTTCTTT. Its protein product is CASSLVAGGASTEAFF.

The genes are TRBV9 and TRBJ2-1; D is unclear. This CDR3 is 12 amino acids long. Between the trimmed V and J ends, which lost 3 bases and 6 bases, there was a span of 7 bases. Germline lookup yields CDR1 SGDLS and CDR2 YYNGEE. The CDR3: CASSDSGNEQFF. In nucleotides, the CDR3 is TGTGCCAGCAGCGACTCCGGCAATGAGCAGTTCTTC.

The rearrangement links TRBV27 to TRBJ1-2; D unclear. The CDR3 sequence is 13 residues long. Trimming stripped 4 bases from V and 5 bases from J, with 11 bases between. In germline, CDR1 is MNHEY, CDR2 SMNVEV (reference sequence). The CDR3 region has the DNA TGTGCCAGCAGTTGGGAGGGCTCGTATGGCTACACCTTC. Residues: CASSWEGSYGYTF.

The V and J genes are TRBV11-2 and TRBJ1-2; D perhaps matches TRBD1 (6 bases). The CDR3 spans 13 residues. Germline V gene lookup returns CDR1 SGHAT and CDR2 FQNNGV. Trimming took 4 bases from V and 4 from J, leaving 10 bases between them. The DNA for the CDR3 is TGTGCCAGCAGCTCCACAGGGTTCTATGGCTACACCTTC. Translated, it gives CASSSTGFYGYTF.

This clone appeared once. V gene TRBV5-1 combines with J gene TRBJ1-5; D remains unclear. Germline V lookup: CDR1 SGHRS, CDR2 YFSETQ. The CDR3 covers 14 residues. The V gene lost 0 bases and the J gene lost 1 base, with 5 bases spanning the gap. The CDR3 coding sequence is TGCGCCAGCAGCTTGGGGCAGAGCAATCAGCCCCAGCATTTT. Protein sequence: CASSLGQSNQPQHF. Full variable domain (rest looked up from reference TRBV5-1 and TRBJ1-5): KAGVTQTPRYLIKTRGQQVTLSCSPISGHRSVSWYQQTPGQGLQFLFEYFSETQRNKGNFPGRFSGRQFSNSRSEMNVSTLELGDSALYLCASSLGQSNQPQHFGDGTRLSIL.

This clone was observed a handful of times. The V gene is TRBV28, the J gene TRBJ2-3, with 12 bases identical to TRBD2. The CDR3 is made up of 17 amino acids. Trimming at V came to 5 bases and at J to 3 bases, leaving 9 bases not matched to a gene. Germline assignment: CDR1 MDHEN and CDR2 SYDVKM. CDR3 sequence: CASSRASGRGGTDTQYF. The CDR3 DNA is TGTGCCAGCAGTCGCGCTAGCGGGAGGGGAGGGACAGATACGCAGTATTTT.

The chain joins TRBV18 to TRBJ2-3, with 10 bases aligning to TRBD2. CDR3 length: 16 amino acids. V lost 5 bases to trimming and J lost 5 bases; unmatched junction nucleotides: 10. CDR1 is KGHSH, CDR2 LQKENI, per germline. CDR3 residues: CASSEISGGLGDTQYF. In nucleotides, the CDR3 is TGTGCCAGCTCAGAAATTAGCGGGGGGCTTGGAGATACGCAGTATTTT.

The rearrangement links TRBV29-1 to TRBJ2-1, with 10 bases lining up with TRBD2. J was trimmed by 5 bases and V by 6 bases; bases with no gene match: 10. There are 15 residues in the CDR3. In germline, CDR1 is SQVTM, CDR2 ANQGSEA. CDR3 bases: TGCAGCGTCACTGGGGCTAGCGGGGGAAACAATGAGCAGTTCTTC. Translation: CSVTGASGGNNEQFF.

The count of this clone is one. DNA for the CDR3: TGTGCCAGCCAAGACAGGCGACCCTACGAGCAGTACTTC. The encoded protein is CASQDRRPYEQYF. The J gene is TRBJ2-5, the V gene TRBV2; tentatively, D is TRBD1 (6 bases). The last part of the DNA fits TRBJ2-7 better; the J call may be wrong. The CDR3 extends over 13 amino acids. Looked up from germline, CDR1 is SNHLY and CDR2 is FYNNEI.

V gene TRBV5-1 combines with J gene TRBJ1-4; 9 bases are a match to TRBD1. Germline CDR1 reads SGHRS; CDR2 reads YFSETQ. The ends lost 3 bases at V and 10 bases at J; junction bases unmatched: 7. The CDR3 extends over 14 amino acids. As DNA, the CDR3 is TGCGCCAGCAGCTCGGGACAGGGCCGACGAAAACTGTTTTTT. Encoded protein: CASSSGQGRRKLFF.

The J gene is TRBJ1-2, the V gene TRBV6-6; a possible D gene is TRBD1 (5 bases). This CDR3 contains 15 residues. V was clipped by 0 bases and J by 4 bases, with 12 bases between them. Germline V gene lookup returns CDR1 MNHNY and CDR2 SVGAGI (reference sequence). In nucleotides, the CDR3 is TGTGCCAGCAGTTACTCGACAGCAGGTAGCTATGGCTACACCTTC. Translation: CASSYSTAGSYGYTF.

CDR3 in amino acids: CASIRQGTGQPQHF. In nucleotides, the CDR3 is TGTGCCAGTATTCGACAGGGGACGGGTCAGCCCCAGCATTTT. The V and J genes are TRBV19 and TRBJ1-5; 8 bases agree with TRBD1. This CDR3 is 14 amino acids long. With 7 bases clipped from V and 6 bases from J, the junction kept 8 bases outside the gene matches. Germline V gives CDR1 LNHDA, CDR2 SQIVND (reference sequence).